This TCR beta chain was captured in a study of neurological immune-mediated disorders. Study results and limitations: One related-CDR3 cluster, which may be a signature, held the repertoires of 18 of 34 multiple sclerosis patients after phylogenetic grouping. None of the CDR3 amino acid sequences found in expanded clones was shared across subjects. This suggests that the TCR-beta repertoires were private in all groups.

Trimming removed 6 bases at V and 5 bases at J, with 8 bases between. The CDR3 runs to 11 residues. Germline-derived CDR1 and CDR2 are SGHDN and FVKESK. Turning to this clonotype: The target antigen is unknown.

5'RACE with 10-nucleotide random UMIs generated the cDNA. The output of every sequencing run, over 170 million TCR-beta sequences, came from 15-18 subjects. TCRdb reprocessed the 5' RACE reads with MiXCR, giving one entry per CDR3 protein. The data show more than 45,000 distinct CDR3 sequences, with over 4% seen just once and about 3.1% held by the top ten. The receptor was derived from a middle-aged man with multiple sclerosis. J is TRBJ2-7 and V is TRBV14, with no clear D. The sequencing sample was made of PBMCs. The DNA of the CDR3 is TGTGCCAGCAGAAAAGCTGACGAGCAGTACTTC. Translating it yields CASRKADEQYF.